This TCR beta chain stems from a study of T cell responses to AZD1222 COVID-19 vaccine (dated by TCRdb to about 2021). Background on the whole study: TCR sequencing was performed for 230 to 250 trial participants, of whom around 200 were given two doses of AZD1222 and some 26 were given two doses of MenACWY control vaccine. Trial participants were enrolled into age subgroups of 18-55, 56-69 and 70-plus years, which contained around 150, 29 and 61 TCR-sequenced participants, respectively. What the research found in general, with its limitations: Spike-specific TCR breadth and depth rose significantly after two AZD1222 doses compared with day 0 and with MenACWY recipients. Conclusions about previously exposed vaccinees are limited, since just 5 or 6 AZD1222 recipients were seropositive for SARS-CoV-2 at baseline. In the small 56-69-year group, the increase in depth fell short of significance, most likely because of low power. Most participants were white British and females outnumbered males, and the authors suggested that clonal diversity may have been underestimated. CD4 TCRs associated with the vaccine covered the entire spike protein, and the dominant responses were in regions 160-218 and 743-854. Because no day 14 peak-response samples were available, repertoires were characterized only after the peak T cell response. Nearly half of unique spike-specific TCRs reportedly recognized epitopes outside regions mutated in the B.1.351 and B.1.1.7 variants.

The CDR3 starts with the cysteine, ends with the phenylalanine, and has 14 residues. Only the CDR3 part of the read is kept: 42 bases, read in frame from the first base. The CDR1 and CDR2 encoded by the germline V gene (reference sequence) are LNHDA and SQIVND. Trimming at the junction amounts to 0 bases on V and 9 bases on J, and the germline ends lie 14 bases apart. The sample's time point label is to be understood as: baseline before first vaccination. The treatment or condition label on this specimen signifies: meningococcal conjugate vaccine given as trial control. Vaccinee samples came from UK trials COV001 and COV002, including a single-blind randomized controlled phase 2/3 trial of AZD1222 (ChAdOx1 nCoV-19) in healthy adults. Trial participant PBMC samples were collected at day 0 and day 28 after the second dose for TCRbeta chain sequencing. In the case of this clone: Its cognate antigen has yet to be identified. No qualities accompany the bases; no much larger clone lies one base away.

The CDR3 regions of human TCRbeta chains were subjected to immunosequencing. The published analysis was carried out like this. TCRs in the repertoires were matched against a reference library of SARS-CoV-2-specific TCRs that had been generated with the MIRA antigen-specificity platform. Breadth was defined as the fraction of unique TCRs that were SARS-CoV-2-associated, and depth was defined as the fraction of total T cells that were SARS-CoV-2-associated. Each spike-specific TCR was assigned to its reactive spike region and to a CD4 or CD8 class using the MIRA data. Log10-transformed breadth and depth values were compared by one-way ANOVA with Sidak's multiple comparisons tests. The immuneACCESS repertoire file appears here via TCRdb, limited to in-frame rearrangements. These files lack a portion of the clones; in checked studies, under half of the deficit traces to unresolved V genes, and the cause of the others is not known. The D gene and trimming were derived from the DNA, and the V and J assignments and clone size from that table. The sample profile shows around 84,000 clones; under 95% of them were found once. The ten most abundant clones make up under 7.5% of the sample.

This sequence was found in an adult in good health. The source material was peripheral blood, sampled on day 0 of MenACWY control vaccination. The V and J genes are TRBV19 and TRBJ1-2; TRBD1 could be the D gene, as 5 bases match. CDR3 protein: CASSIDQKGMSYTF. The sequenced DNA is TGTGCCAGTAGTATAGATCAGAAGGGGATGAGCTACACCTTC.